This T cell receptor (beta chain) stems from a study of human T cells and chemical hapten exposure. Study details: Sensitizing treatment utilized 2% DPC over a roughly 2 cm by roughly 2 cm portion of upper inner arm skin. All patients underwent weekly scalp dosing with diphenylcyclopropenone for the full approximately 25-week study. The variation in per-sample TCR yields arose mainly from small differences in pooled library volumes.

This clonotype was detected a few times. Time point given: patch test 1, 2 weeks after DPC sensitization. Documented treatment: therapeutic diphenylcyclopropenone sensitization with weekly scalp DPC. Suited to DPC and affected by alopecia, the donors ranged from 18 to 70 years old. The germline V gene has CDR1 SGHNT and CDR2 YYREEE (reference sequence). With 5 bases clipped from V and 3 bases from J, the junction kept 2 bases outside the gene matches. The CDR3 is made up of 14 amino acids. TCRdb passed the RACE reads through MiXCR, listing each CDR3 protein once. The data contain 75,000 to 100,000 distinct CDR3 sequences, about 10% of them singletons.

The material sequenced was whole blood, taken in connection with sensitization to the hapten diphenylcyclopropenone (DPC). This clonotype was obtained from a man aged 40-55 years with alopecia areata. Some clones in this sample may be carry-over from other donors' samples. This chain connects TRBV5-4 to TRBJ1-2; 12 bases are shared with TRBD1. This CDR3 is CASRGQGADYGYTF. CDR3 coding DNA: TGTGCCAGCAGGGGACAGGGGGCGGACTATGGCTACACCTTC.